The rows below give T cell receptor beta chains drawn from one sample of a study of blood T cell repertoires in COVID-19. Sequencing used immunoSEQ multiplex PCR; TCRdb keeps in-frame clones, though not all of them. The sample includes about 290,000 clones, about 85% of them seen just once. Material: peripheral blood. The source is a woman aged 50 to 65 with active or convalescent COVID-19. Both conserved end residues are part of each CDR3. The D gene is left open where the match is weak. Not every row has a clone size; where given, it reads once, few, many or a size class.

clone_size	j_call	v_call	d_call	cdr3_nt	cdr3_aa
-	TRBJ2-2	TRBV5-5	TRBD2	TGTGCCAGCAGAATAAGCGGGAGCGGGACCGGGGAGCTGTTTTTT	CASRISGSGTGELFF
once	TRBJ2-5	TRBV11-2	-	TGTGCCAGCAGCTTAGGACGAAGCGGGCAAGAGACCCAGTACTTC	CASSLGRSGQETQYF
-	TRBJ1-1	TRBV5-1	-	TGCGCCAGCAGCCCGGGGTTCGTGAACACTGAAGCTTTCTTT	CASSPGFVNTEAFF
few	TRBJ2-7	TRBV7-2	TRBD2	TGTGCCAGCAGCTTAACGGGACTAGCGGGAGATGAGCAGTACTTC	CASSLTGLAGDEQYF
-	TRBJ2-2	TRBV5-5	-	TGTGCCAGCAGCTTGGATGAGGGAGGCATCACCGGGGAGCTGTTTTTT	CASSLDEGGITGELFF
-	TRBJ2-1	TRBV2	-	TGTGCCAGCAGTGACGGAGGTGAGCAGTTCTTC	CASSDGGEQFF
-	TRBJ2-7	TRBV19	TRBD1	TGTGCCAGTAGTCCCCGGGACAGGGAGAAAGACTCCTACGAGCAGTACTTC	CASSPRDREKDSYEQYF
once	TRBJ2-3	TRBV21-1	-	TGTGCCAGCAGCAACTTGGCTAGCGGGAGGGCCGACACAGATACGCAGTATTTT	CASSNLASGRADTDTQYF
-	TRBJ2-1	TRBV11-2	-	TGTGCCAGCAGCCTCGGACTTTTAAATGAGCAGTTCTTC	CASSLGLLNEQFF
-	TRBJ1-6	TRBV3-1/TRBV3-2	-	TGTGCCAGCAGCCCCGAGCTTAATTCACCCCTCCACTTT	CASSPELNSPLHF
-	TRBJ2-1	TRBV7-9	-	TGTGCCAGCAGCTTAGGTCGGGAGCAGTTCTTC	CASSLGREQFF
-	TRBJ2-3	TRBV5-1	TRBD2	TGCGCCAGCAGCTTGGGACTAGCGGGCACAGATACGCAGTATTTT	CASSLGLAGTDTQYF
-	TRBJ1-2	TRBV7-9	-	TGTGCCAGCAGCTTATCTCAGGGTAACTATGGCTACACCTTC	CASSLSQGNYGYTF
once	TRBJ2-1	TRBV29-1	TRBD2	TGCAGCGCTCTGCGGGGGGCCAACAATGAGCAGTTCTTC	CSALRGANNEQFF
-	TRBJ2-3	TRBV7-3	TRBD2	TGTGCCAGCAGCTTACCGGCTAGCGGGAGTGGTACAGATACGCAGTATTTT	CASSLPASGSGTDTQYF
-	TRBJ1-5	TRBV28	TRBD1	TGTGCCAGCAGGACAGGGTATGATCAGCCCCAGCATTTT	CASRTGYDQPQHF
-	TRBJ2-7	TRBV7-2	TRBD2	TGTGCCAGCAGCTTAAGAGAATGGGCACTAGCGGGAGGGTACGAGCAGTACTTC	CASSLREWALAGGYEQYF
-	TRBJ2-5	TRBV6-5	-	TGTGCCAGCAGTTACGAGATTAAAGAGACCCAGTACTTC	CASSYEIKETQYF
-	TRBJ1-3	TRBV29-1	-	TGCAGCGTTGGGGAAAGGCAGGGGCTAGGAAACACCATATATTTT	CSVGERQGLGNTIYF
-	TRBJ2-1	TRBV5-7	TRBD2	TGTGCCAGCAGCTTGGGGACTAGTTTCTCCTACAATGAGCAGTTCTTC	CASSLGTSFSYNEQFF
once	TRBJ1-6	TRBV7-9	TRBD1	TGTGCCAGCAGCTTAAGACAGGGAGGTTCTCCCCTCCACTTT	CASSLRQGGSPLHF
-	TRBJ2-4	TRBV30	-	TGTGCCTGCATCCCCTTTGAGGCGGGACGACTAATTCAGTACTTC	CACIPFEAGRLIQYF
-	TRBJ2-7	TRBV5-6	-	TGTGCCAGCAGCTTGAAAGGGAGGAAGCCGTACTTC	CASSLKGRKPYF
-	TRBJ2-4	TRBV19	-	TGTGCCAGTAGTATATTTTTGGCGGAGGGGACCAAAAACATTCAGTACTTC	CASSIFLAEGTKNIQYF